This entry lists 8 T cell receptor beta chains sequenced from one sample in a study of T cell changes during pregnancy in multiple sclerosis. TCRdb's table, derived via immunoSEQ multiplex PCR, lists solely in-frame clones and lacks some. The sample has roughly 80,000 clones; just over 90% are singletons. Specimen: peripheral blood, collected in the second trimester of pregnancy. Receptor source: a female donor with multiple sclerosis, enrolled in a pregnancy study.

The gene calls are TRBV7-6 and TRBJ1-1; D is ambiguous. V lost 5 bases and J lost 0, with 10 bases in between. The CDR3 consists of 14 residues. CDR1 and CDR2 from the germline V gene are SGHVS and FNYEAQ. The CDR3 is CASSPSIMNTEAFF. The CDR3 DNA is TGTGCCAGCAGCCCGAGCATCATGAACACTGAAGCTTTCTTT.

In its sample, this clone was seen a few times. This chain uses TRBV6-1 with TRBJ1-6; D is possibly TRBD1 (6 bases). CDR1 and CDR2 (germline): MNHNS, SASEGT. Deletions cut 4 bases from V and 10 bases from J, with 14 bases between. The CDR3 has 14 amino acids. In nucleotides, the CDR3 is TGTGCCAGCAGTGGCCACAGGGTGGACTCACCCCTCCACTTT. This encodes CASSGHRVDSPLHF.

J is TRBJ1-5 and V is TRBV6-6, with D unclear. CDR3 size: 15 residues. V lost 4 bases and J 6 bases, leaving 16 bases between the germline ends. The germline gives CDR1 MNHNY, CDR2 SVGAGI (reference sequence). The CDR3 DNA reads TGTGCCAGCAGTTTATTAGGCGGTGCGAGTCAGCCCCAGCATTTT. This gives the protein CASSLLGGASQPQHF.

The chain is built from TRBV5-5 and TRBJ1-2, with D hard to call. The V gene lost 4 bases and the J gene lost 2 bases, with 12 bases spanning the gap. The germline V gene has CDR1 SGHKS and CDR2 YYEKEE (reference sequence). The CDR3 spans 14 residues. The CDR3 loop reads CASSPLISNYGYTF. DNA of the CDR3: TGTGCCAGCAGCCCACTTATATCAAACTATGGCTACACCTTC. Based on the CDR3 plus reference TRBV5-5 and TRBJ1-2, the full variable domain is DAGVTQSPTHLIKTRGQQVTLRCSPISGHKSVSWYQQVLGQGPQFIFQYYEKEERGRGNFPDRFSARQFPNYSSELNVNALLLGDSALYLCASSPLISNYGYTFGSGTRLTVV.

The V gene is TRBV5-6, the J gene TRBJ2-5; 11 bases align to TRBD1. The J segment lost 2 bases and the V segment lost 4 bases, leaving 7 bases of the junction unmatched. This CDR3 has 16 residues. Germline CDR1 reads SGHDT; CDR2 reads YYEEEE. The CDR3 DNA reads as TGTGCCAGCAGCCCGGGGGGACAGGGGGATCAAGAGACCCAGTACTTC. Protein sequence: CASSPGGQGDQETQYF.

V gene TRBV27 combines with J gene TRBJ1-1; D unresolved. The CDR3 is 13 amino acids. Trimming shortened V by 3 bases and J by 5 bases, and 10 bases separated the two germline ends. Germline-derived CDR1 and CDR2 are MNHEY and SMNVEV (reference sequence). In DNA form, the CDR3 reads TGTGCCAGCAGTTTTACCGGGTGGACTGAAGCTTTCTTT. It translates to CASSFTGWTEAFF.

DNA for the CDR3: TGTGCCAGCGCGGCGGGGGGTCCGTCTGAGGAGGCCGGGGAGCTGTTTTTT. Residues: CASAAGGPSEEAGELFF. The chain employs TRBV6-4 and TRBJ2-2, with 8 nucleotides matching TRBD2. Germline V gene sequence: CDR1 MRHNA, CDR2 SNTAGT. Trimming at V came to 8 bases and at J to 6 bases, leaving 17 bases not matched to a gene. This CDR3 has 17 amino acids.

The V gene is TRBV6-5, the J gene TRBJ1-6; D might be TRBD1 (5 bases). This CDR3 spans 16 amino acids. V was cut by 0 bases and J by 7 bases, with 13 bases left in between. Germline V gives CDR1 MNHEY, CDR2 SVGAGI. In DNA, the CDR3 is TGTGCCAGCAGTTACTCCCGGGGAGGGGAGAATTCACCCCTCCACTTT. This codes for CASSYSRGGENSPLHF.